The rows below give T cell receptor beta chains drawn from one sample of a study of T cell responses to AZD1222 COVID-19 vaccine. The method was immunoSEQ multiplex PCR; TCRdb's version includes in-frame clones alone and lacks a portion of them. The data contain 90,000 to 95,000 clones, around 87% of them singletons. Sample: peripheral blood, taken 28 days after the second AZD1222 dose. The receptors here all came from an adult who received the AZD1222 COVID-19 vaccine. The CDR3 runs from the conserved cysteine through the conserved F or W. The D gene is left open where the match is weak. Clone size is stated in some rows and not others, as once, few, many or a class when expanded.

>TRBJ2-7|TRBV4-1|NA|NA
CASSQKGDELIEQYF
TGCGCCAGCAGCCAAAAAGGGGACGAATTGATCGAGCAGTACTTC
>TRBJ1-2|TRBV2|NA|NA
CASSESPGQRGTNYGYTF
TGTGCCAGCAGTGAGTCGCCGGGGCAAAGGGGGACTAACTATGGCTACACCTTC
>TRBJ1-6|TRBV30|TRBD1|once
CAWSRTGNATPLHF
TGTGCCTGGAGTCGGACAGGGAATGCGACACCCCTCCACTTT
>TRBJ1-4|TRBV2|TRBD1|NA
CASSGGQALKEKLFF
TGTGCCAGCAGTGGGGGACAGGCCCTAAAGGAAAAACTGTTTTTT
>TRBJ1-5|TRBV4-2|NA|NA
CASSQDPANQPQHF
TGTGCCAGCAGCCAAGACCCCGCCAATCAGCCCCAGCATTTT
>TRBJ2-5|TRBV7-8|NA|NA
CASSFPRGGEETQYF
TGTGCCAGCAGCTTCCCCCGAGGCGGGGAAGAGACCCAGTACTTC
>TRBJ2-3|TRBV24-1|NA|NA
CATMGETDTQYF
TGTGCCACCATGGGGGAGACAGATACGCAGTATTTT
>TRBJ1-5|TRBV6-2/TRBV6-3|TRBD1|NA
CASSRVQGANQPQHF
TGTGCCAGCAGCCGCGTCCAGGGGGCGAATCAGCCCCAGCATTTT
>TRBJ2-1|TRBV25-1|TRBD2|NA
CASTSGARSYNEQFF
TGTGCCAGCACTAGCGGAGCCCGCTCCTACAATGAGCAGTTCTTC
>TRBJ1-2|TRBV4-3|NA|NA
CASSQGGGNYGYTF
TGCGCCAGCAGCCAAGGAGGAGGCAACTATGGCTACACCTTC
>TRBJ2-7|TRBV4-2|NA|NA
CASSPQPSNPYEQYF
TGTGCCAGCAGCCCTCAGCCCAGTAACCCCTACGAGCAGTACTTC
>TRBJ2-1|TRBV6-5|NA|once
CASSYSVDSYNEQFF
TGTGCCAGCAGTTACTCGGTGGACTCCTACAATGAGCAGTTCTTC
>TRBJ2-2|TRBV6-5|NA|NA
CASRVGVTGELFF
TGTGCCAGCAGGGTAGGGGTGACCGGGGAGCTGTTTTTT
>TRBJ2-3|TRBV30|NA|NA
CAWSPYTDTQYF
TGTGCCTGGAGTCCCTACACAGATACGCAGTATTTT
>TRBJ1-1|TRBV11-3|NA|large
CASSSGPGNTEAFF
TGTGCCAGCAGCTCTGGCCCGGGGAACACTGAAGCTTTCTTT
>TRBJ1-5|TRBV30|TRBD1|NA
CAWSDGTGFGSNQPQHF
TGTGCCTGGAGCGACGGGACAGGGTTTGGAAGCAATCAGCCCCAGCATTTT